These 4 T cell receptor beta chains were all obtained from the same sample, sequenced in a study of CD8+CD57+ T cells in acquired aplastic anemia. Sequenced patients had shown CD8+CD57+ cell expansion by flow cytometry. The template for TCR beta VDJ and CDR3 sequence profiling was genomic DNA. One entry per CDR3 protein, called by TCRdb with MiXCR from the reads. The sample carries 150,000 to 200,000 distinct CDR3 sequences, roughly 63% recorded once. Material: sorted CD4+, CD8+, or CD8+CD57+ T cells (not recorded which) from PBMCs. The receptors here all came from a human donor with aplastic anemia.

Only a few counts were recorded for this clonotype. This sequence joins TRBV20-1 and TRBJ2-2, with 7 bases fitting TRBD1. V was pared by 1 base and J by 1 base, with 6 bases of the junction left unmatched. The germline V gene has CDR1 DFQATT and CDR2 SNEGSKA (reference sequence). The CDR3 runs 16 residues. The CDR3 bases are TGCAGTGCTAGAGTGACAGGGAGAGAGAACACCGGGGAGCTGTTTTTT. This translates into CSARVTGRENTGELFF.

The chain has TRBV20-1 and TRBJ2-7; possibly TRBD2 for D (6 bases). In germline, CDR1 is DFQATT, CDR2 SNEGSKA (reference sequence). The V gene lost 3 bases and the J gene lost 2 bases, with 14 bases spanning the gap. There are 14 residues in the CDR3. The CDR3 sequence: CSARQGGDTYEQYF. The DNA for the CDR3 is TGCAGTGCTAGGCAGGGAGGTGACACCTACGAGCAGTACTTC.

This clonotype is medium-sized by share. This chain connects TRBV2 to TRBJ1-1, with unresolved D. Trimming cost V 2 bases and J 1 base, with 8 bases left between them. The length of the CDR3 is 14 residues. Per germline, CDR1 SNHLY and CDR2 FYNNEI. The CDR3 is CASSEYPGNTEAFF. CDR3 coding DNA: TGTGCCAGCAGTGAATACCCAGGGAACACTGAAGCTTTCTTT. Full variable domain (rest looked up from reference TRBV2 and TRBJ1-1): EPEVTQTPSHQVTQMGQEVILRCVPISNHLYFYWYRQILGQKVEFLVSFYNNEISEKSEIFDDQFSVERPDGSNFTLKIRSTKLEDSAMYFCASSEYPGNTEAFFGQGTRLTVV.

This sequence joins TRBV7-9 and TRBJ1-2; TRBD1 aligns across 7 bases. The CDR3 contains 16 residues. Germline lookup yields CDR1 SEHNR and CDR2 FQNEAQ (reference sequence). Trimming at V came to 4 bases and at J to 1 base, leaving 9 bases not matched to a gene. The CDR3 nucleotides are TGTGCCAGCAGCTCGAGGGGGCAGGGCAATAACTATGGCTACACCTTC. Translating gives CASSSRGQGNNYGYTF.